This is a list of T cell receptor beta chains from one sample in a study of T cells in localized non-small cell lung cancer. Here immunoSEQ multiplex PCR was the method, and the copy in TCRdb shows in-frame clones only, minus some. There are 30,000 to 45,000 clones in the sample; roughly 79% occur only once, and roughly 7.3% lies in the top ten. The source was peripheral blood mononuclear cells, collected before any cancer treatment. These receptors were obtained from a male donor aged 60 or over with stage II lung adenocarcinoma. CDR3s include the opening cysteine and the closing phenylalanine or tryptophan. The D gene is left open where the match is weak. Clone size, where shown, is once, few, many, or a class for clones that have expanded.

clone_size	v_call	j_call	d_call	cdr3_aa	cdr3_nt
.	TRBV5-4	TRBJ2-7	TRBD1	CASRSQGAGEQYF	TGTGCCAGCAGGTCACAGGGGGCGGGTGAGCAGTACTTC
once	TRBV7-2	TRBJ1-1	TRBD1	CASSGTGGVTEAFF	TGTGCCAGCAGCGGCACAGGGGGGGTCACTGAAGCTTTCTTT
medium-sized	TRBV2	TRBJ2-5	TRBD2	CASSEGGIETQYF	TGTGCCAGCAGTGAGGGGGGGATAGAGACCCAGTACTTC
.	TRBV28	TRBJ1-5	.	CASTPASKGQPQHF	TGTGCCAGCACCCCCGCTTCCAAAGGTCAGCCCCAGCATTTT
once	TRBV19	TRBJ2-2	.	CASIRGGNTGELFF	TGTGCCAGTATTAGGGGAGGTAACACCGGGGAGCTGTTTTTT
.	TRBV19	TRBJ2-1	.	CASSRQISYNEQFF	TGTGCCAGTAGTAGACAGATTTCCTACAATGAGCAGTTCTTC
.	TRBV5-4	TRBJ1-4	TRBD1	CASSLQTGGVGKLFF	TGTGCCAGCAGCCTTCAAACAGGGGGTGTAGGAAAACTGTTTTTT
.	TRBV27	TRBJ1-1	.	CASSLAPKATEAFF	TGTGCCAGCAGTTTAGCCCCTAAAGCGACTGAAGCTTTCTTT
few	TRBV9	TRBJ1-2	.	CASSVAPAGTGGYTF	TGTGCCAGCAGCGTAGCCCCCGCAGGCACAGGTGGCTACACCTTC
once	TRBV7-2	TRBJ2-7	.	CASSLATGLGYEQYF	TGTGCCAGCAGCTTAGCCACGGGGTTGGGATACGAGCAGTACTTC
.	TRBV28	TRBJ1-3	.	CATSQAGGNTIYF	TGTGCCACCTCTCAAGCCGGCGGAAACACCATATATTTT
.	TRBV6-5	TRBJ1-4	.	CASRRGGTTEKLFF	TGTGCCAGCCGACGGGGCGGAACCACTGAAAAACTGTTTTTT
.	TRBV2	TRBJ2-3	.	CASEGSGSAQYF	TGTGCCAGTGAGGGTAGCGGTTCTGCGCAGTATTTT
.	TRBV7-9	TRBJ1-2	TRBD1	CASSRTGDGYGYTF	TGTGCCAGCAGTCGGACAGGGGATGGCTATGGCTACACCTTC
.	TRBV11-3	TRBJ2-7	TRBD1	CASSPGTGGSEQYF	TGTGCCAGCAGCCCCGGGACAGGGGGCAGCGAGCAGTACTTC
.	TRBV2	TRBJ2-1	.	CASSEWQAYNEQFF	TGTGCCAGCAGTGAATGGCAGGCCTACAATGAGCAGTTCTTC
.	TRBV7-9	TRBJ1-4	TRBD1	CASSSVSAGGNEKLFF	TGTGCCAGCAGCTCAGTCTCCGCAGGGGGAAATGAAAAACTGTTTTTT
.	TRBV18	TRBJ2-5	.	CASSPSRTLGETQYF	TGTGCCAGCTCACCATCAAGGACCCTCGGGGAGACCCAGTACTTC
.	TRBV4-2	TRBJ2-5	.	CASSLKAGQETQYF	TGTGCCAGCAGCCTTAAAGCGGGCCAAGAGACCCAGTACTTC
.	TRBV28	TRBJ2-5	.	CASTGTKGGQETQYF	TGTGCCAGCACCGGTACCAAGGGCGGTCAAGAGACCCAGTACTTC
.	TRBV6-1	TRBJ2-7	TRBD1	CASRRQGGGEQYF	TGTGCCAGCAGAAGACAGGGTGGTGGCGAGCAGTACTTC
.	TRBV27	TRBJ2-1	.	CASSFVGSQYNEQFF	TGTGCCAGCAGTTTTGTCGGATCCCAATACAATGAGCAGTTCTTC
.	TRBV28	TRBJ2-7	.	CASSFGVELSYEQYF	TGTGCCAGCAGTTTCGGAGTAGAACTCTCCTACGAGCAGTACTTC
.	TRBV15	TRBJ2-4	.	CATSQRPDGDIQYF	TGTGCCACCAGCCAACGACCCGACGGGGACATTCAGTACTTC
.	TRBV19	TRBJ2-1	TRBD2	CASSIGASGGYNEQFF	TGTGCCAGTAGTATAGGAGCTAGCGGAGGATACAATGAGCAGTTCTTC
.	TRBV19	TRBJ1-1	.	CASTGLGFTEAFF	TGTGCCAGTACAGGGCTTGGGTTCACTGAAGCTTTCTTT
.	TRBV7-9	TRBJ1-1	.	CASSSEAGTEAFF	TGTGCCAGCAGCTCAGAAGCTGGCACTGAAGCTTTCTTT
.	TRBV6-1	TRBJ1-4	TRBD1	CASSEPRGRGEKLFF	TGTGCCAGCAGTGAGCCCCGGGGCAGGGGGGAAAAACTGTTTTTT
.	TRBV29-1	TRBJ2-7	.	CSVERGYEQYF	TGCAGCGTTGAAAGGGGTTACGAGCAGTACTTC
.	TRBV7-6	TRBJ1-1	.	CASSFTPGNTEAFF	TGTGCCAGCAGCTTTACCCCGGGGAACACTGAAGCTTTCTTT
.	TRBV18	TRBJ1-2	.	CASSAANYGYTF	TGTGCCAGCTCCGCCGCTAACTATGGCTACACCTTC
.	TRBV7-8	TRBJ1-2	.	CASSEGSQGYTF	TGTGCCAGCTCCGAGGGCTCTCAGGGCTACACCTTC
.	TRBV7-9	TRBJ1-2	.	CASSVLQVDGYTF	TGTGCCAGCAGCGTTCTCCAAGTGGATGGCTACACCTTC
.	TRBV6-6	TRBJ2-5	.	CASSRGTRAVGETQYF	TGTGCCAGCAGTAGGGGGACTCGCGCGGTGGGGGAGACCCAGTACTTC
.	TRBV18	TRBJ1-1	.	CASSTLAPSAEAFF	TGTGCCAGCTCAACGCTGGCTCCGAGCGCTGAAGCTTTCTTT
.	TRBV7-2	TRBJ2-5	TRBD2	CASSWDSGSGGETQYF	TGTGCCAGCAGCTGGGATAGCGGGTCCGGAGGGGAGACCCAGTACTTC
.	TRBV11-3	TRBJ2-5	.	CASSLDAESGTQYF	TGTGCCAGCAGCTTGGACGCCGAAAGCGGGACCCAGTACTTC
.	TRBV28	TRBJ2-7	TRBD2	CASSLVAGEAYEQYF	TGTGCCAGCAGTTTGGTAGCGGGAGAAGCCTACGAGCAGTACTTC
.	TRBV28	TRBJ2-1	TRBD1	CASTFRVGETGAYNEQFF	TGTGCCAGCACCTTTAGGGTAGGGGAGACAGGGGCCTACAATGAGCAGTTCTTC
.	TRBV7-7	TRBJ2-7	.	CASSPTGTYEQYF	TGTGCTAGCAGCCCCACAGGGACCTACGAGCAGTACTTC
.	TRBV29-1	TRBJ2-1	.	CSVVSYPHNEQFF	TGCAGCGTTGTTAGCTACCCCCACAATGAGCAGTTCTTC
.	TRBV28	TRBJ1-1	.	CASSFATEAFF	TGTGCCAGCAGTTTTGCCACTGAAGCTTTCTTT
.	TRBV30	TRBJ2-1	TRBD1	CAWSNQGVSVANEQFF	TGTGCCTGGAGTAACCAGGGGGTATCGGTTGCCAATGAGCAGTTCTTC
.	TRBV18	TRBJ1-1	.	CASSPGSGNTEAFF	TGTGCCAGCTCACCCGGTTCTGGGAACACTGAAGCTTTCTTT
.	TRBV19	TRBJ2-5	.	CASSMEVGGGKTQYF	TGTGCCAGTAGTATGGAGGTTGGGGGCGGAAAGACCCAGTACTTC
.	TRBV15	TRBJ2-1	.	CATSRVSQGLNEQFF	TGTGCCACCAGCAGAGTCTCACAGGGATTGAATGAGCAGTTCTTC
.	TRBV5-1	TRBJ1-1	TRBD1	CASSLADRDRTEAFF	TGCGCCAGCAGCTTGGCGGACAGGGACCGCACTGAAGCTTTCTTT
once	TRBV30	TRBJ2-6	.	CAWSVGSSSGANVLTF	TGTGCCTGGAGTGTAGGATCGAGCTCTGGGGCCAACGTCCTGACTTTC
.	TRBV4-1	TRBJ2-3	TRBD2	CASSQEGTRTDTQYF	TGCGCCAGCAGCCAAGAAGGGACTAGGACAGATACGCAGTATTTT
.	TRBV6-6	TRBJ2-2	TRBD1	CASSGRTGSNTGELFF	TGTGCCAGCAGTGGTCGGACAGGGTCGAACACCGGGGAGCTGTTTTTT
.	TRBV5-1	TRBJ2-3	TRBD2	CASSLISSGSEDTQYF	TGCGCCAGCAGCTTGATTTCTAGCGGGAGTGAAGATACGCAGTATTTT
.	TRBV18	TRBJ2-1	TRBD1	CATGQGANEQFF	TGTGCCACCGGACAGGGGGCAAATGAGCAGTTCTTC
.	TRBV23-1	TRBJ2-3	.	CASSLEFPQLKDTQYF	TGCGCCAGCAGTCTTGAGTTCCCACAGTTGAAAGATACGCAGTATTTT
.	TRBV19	TRBJ2-1	.	CASSPGSGLNEQFF	TGTGCCAGTAGTCCTGGGAGCGGGCTCAATGAGCAGTTCTTC
.	TRBV4-3	TRBJ2-3	.	CASSRKGGDTQYF	TGCGCCAGCAGCCGGAAAGGGGGGGATACGCAGTATTTT
.	TRBV9	TRBJ1-1	.	CASSVVGVMNTEAFF	TGTGCCAGCAGCGTCGTGGGGGTCATGAACACTGAAGCTTTCTTT